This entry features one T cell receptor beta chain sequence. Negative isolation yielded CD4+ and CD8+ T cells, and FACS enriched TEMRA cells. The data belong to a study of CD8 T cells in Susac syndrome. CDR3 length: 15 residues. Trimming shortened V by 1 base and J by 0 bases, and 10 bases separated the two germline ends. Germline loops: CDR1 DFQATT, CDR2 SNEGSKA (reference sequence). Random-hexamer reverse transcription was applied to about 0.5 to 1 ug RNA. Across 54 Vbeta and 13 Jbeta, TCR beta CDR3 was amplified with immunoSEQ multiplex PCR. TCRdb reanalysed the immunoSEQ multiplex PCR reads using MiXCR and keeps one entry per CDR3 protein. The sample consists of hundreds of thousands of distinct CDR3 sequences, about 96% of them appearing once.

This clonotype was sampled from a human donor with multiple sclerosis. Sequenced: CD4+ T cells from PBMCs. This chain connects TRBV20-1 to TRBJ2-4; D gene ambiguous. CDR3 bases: TGCAGTGCTAGAGTTCAGATCCTAGCCAAAAACATTCAGTACTTC. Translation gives CSARVQILAKNIQYF.